The 3 T cell receptor beta chains below all came from one sample that was sequenced in a study of cytomegalovirus exposure and HLA in healthy donors (dated by TCRdb to the late 2010s). Library construction relied on the immunoSEQ multiplex PCR assay. This immuneACCESS table, as held by TCRdb, lists in-frame sequences with V and J called but not all clones. Of the missing ones, under half trace to an unresolved V gene in checked studies; the others have no known cause. The sample table holds over 85,000 clones, of which about 95% were seen once. The ten largest account for roughly 0.89% of the sample. Input material: PBMCs. These receptors were obtained from a woman under 30 in good health and CMV-seronegative.

This sequence joins TRBV7-9 and TRBJ1-1; 7 bases line up with TRBD1. This CDR3 comprises 15 residues. Germline CDR1 reads SEHNR; CDR2 reads FQNEAQ (reference sequence). J was trimmed by 4 bases and V by 3 bases; bases with no gene match: 8. CDR3 loop: CASSLVVAGGTEAFF. The CDR3 DNA sequence: TGTGCCAGCAGCTTGGTGGTTGCAGGGGGCACTGAAGCTTTCTTT.

The chain carries TRBV18 and TRBJ1-1; 9 bases are shared with TRBD1. The germline CDR1 and CDR2 sequences are KGHSH and LQKENI. The ends lost 3 bases at V and 1 base at J; junction bases unmatched: 6. CDR3 length: 16 amino acids. The CDR3 reads CASSPMTGGRNTEAFF. As DNA, the CDR3 is TGTGCCAGCTCACCCATGACAGGGGGTCGGAACACTGAAGCTTTCTTT.

The table lists this clone with a count of one. CDR3 loop: CAWAKGIAGGQETQYF. Here the CDR3 DNA reads TGTGCCTGGGCGAAGGGGATAGCGGGGGGTCAAGAGACCCAGTACTTC. The chain couples TRBV30 to TRBJ2-5; TRBD2 agrees at 10 bases. The junction had 11 bases not matched to a gene; V was cut back by 5 bases and J by 2 bases. CDR1 is GTSNPN and CDR2 is SVGIG in the germline V gene (reference sequence). The CDR3 extends over 16 amino acids. Based on the CDR3 plus reference TRBV30 and TRBJ2-5, the full variable domain is SQTIHQWPATLVQPVGSPLSLECTVEGTSNPNLYWYRQAAGRGLQLLFYSVGIGQISSEVPQNLSASRPQDRQFILSSKKLLLSDSGFYLCAWAKGIAGGQETQYFGPGTRLLVL.